This TCR beta chain derives from a study of T-cell memory formation after mild COVID-19. Broader study findings: Second-wave clones peaking on day 37 lacked confirmed SARS-CoV-2 specificity. Contracting CD4+ clones sat mainly in CM and EM; CD8+ in EMRA.

Germline V lookup: CDR1 SGDLS, CDR2 YYNGEE. The V and J ends lost 2 bases and 0 bases respectively, with 9 bases between them. The CDR3 covers 15 residues. UMIs and sample barcodes were carried by the TCR alpha and TCR beta cDNA libraries that 5'RACE produced using constant-segment primers. MiXCR was run by TCRdb on the 5' RACE reads, yielding one entry per CDR3 protein. Among fewer than 60,000 distinct CDR3 sequences listed, 25% to 35% were seen once. With regard to this clonotype: Antigen unknown.

The sample comprised PBMCs or a T cell subset sorted from them (not recorded which). The TCR sequence derives from a man aged 18-30 years who had mild COVID-19 (a few samples of this study predate the infection). Cell type and time point are not known. The chain has TRBV9 and TRBJ1-3, with D possibly matching TRBD1 (6 bases). The CDR3 sequence: CASSVAGVSGNTIYF. The DNA for the CDR3 is TGTGCCAGCAGCGTGGCAGGGGTCTCTGGAAACACCATATATTTT.